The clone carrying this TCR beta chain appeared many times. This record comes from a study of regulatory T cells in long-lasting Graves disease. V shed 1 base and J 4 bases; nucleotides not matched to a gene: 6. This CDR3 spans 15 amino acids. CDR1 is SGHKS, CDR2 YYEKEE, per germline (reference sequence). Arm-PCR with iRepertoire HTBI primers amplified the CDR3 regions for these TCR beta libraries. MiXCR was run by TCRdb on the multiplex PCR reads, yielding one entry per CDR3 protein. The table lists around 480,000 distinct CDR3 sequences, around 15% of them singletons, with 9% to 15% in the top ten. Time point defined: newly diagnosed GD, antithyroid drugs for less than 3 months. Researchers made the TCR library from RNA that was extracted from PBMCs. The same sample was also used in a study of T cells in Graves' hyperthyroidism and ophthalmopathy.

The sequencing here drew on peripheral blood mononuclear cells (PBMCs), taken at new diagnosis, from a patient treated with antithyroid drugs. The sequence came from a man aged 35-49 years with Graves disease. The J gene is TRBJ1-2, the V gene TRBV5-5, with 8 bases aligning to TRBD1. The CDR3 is CASSLPKQGVYGYTF. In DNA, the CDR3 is TGTGCCAGCAGCTTGCCTAAACAGGGGGTCTATGGCTACACCTTC. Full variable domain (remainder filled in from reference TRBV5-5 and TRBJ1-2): DAGVTQSPTHLIKTRGQQVTLRCSPISGHKSVSWYQQVLGQGPQFIFQYYEKEERGRGNFPDRFSARQFPNYSSELNVNALLLGDSALYLCASSLPKQGVYGYTFGSGTRLTVV.